Each of the 9 T cell receptor beta chains below was sequenced from the same sample in a study of T cells after yellow fever vaccination. TCRdb ran MiXCR on the 5' RACE reads and lists one entry per CDR3 protein. The sample has more than 80,000 distinct CDR3 sequences, less than 6% seen once. This specimen consisted of CD8+ T cells sorted from PBMCs, obtained 10 days after the yellow fever booster vaccination. Every receptor here comes from a man younger than 35 who received the YFV17D yellow fever vaccine.

V gene TRBV27 combines with J gene TRBJ2-5; 8 positions match TRBD1. This CDR3 is 14 amino acids long. V lost 10 bases and J lost 3; bases outside the gene matches: 10. Germline CDR1 and CDR2: MNHEY and SMNVEV (reference sequence). For the CDR3, the DNA is TGTGCCACCCGAGGACAGGGCCGTAAAGAGACCCAGTACTTC. Its protein is CATRGQGRKETQYF.

At least ten counts were recorded for this clonotype. The rearrangement links TRBV24-1 to TRBJ2-5, with D maybe TRBD1 (6 bases). Germline lookup yields CDR1 KGHDR and CDR2 SFDVKD. The CDR3 consists of 13 residues. Trimming cost V 5 bases and J 5 bases, with 11 bases left between them. The CDR3 nucleotides are TGTGCCACCAGTGTTGCAGGGGAGGAGACCCAGTACTTC. It encodes CATSVAGEETQYF.

This clonotype was seen only a few times. CDR3 nucleotide sequence: TGTGCCAGCTCGACCACCCACTCGGACGGGGAGCTGTTTTTT. Encoded protein: CASSTTHSDGELFF. The chain is built from TRBV18 and TRBJ2-2; D ambiguous. Germline-derived CDR1 and CDR2 are KGHSH and LQKENI. This CDR3 spans 14 amino acids. The V end lost 6 bases, the J end lost 7 bases, and 15 bases lay between the germline ends. The whole variable domain, remainder taken from reference TRBV18 and TRBJ2-2, is NAGVMQNPRHLVRRRGQEARLRCSPMKGHSHVYWYRQLPEEGLKFMVYLQKENIIDESGMPKERFSAEFPKEGPSILRIQQVVRGDSAAYFCASSTTHSDGELFFGEGSRLTVL.

This chain links TRBV27 with TRBJ2-1; 8 nucleotides agree with TRBD2. This CDR3 is 13 amino acids long. The germline CDR1 and CDR2 sequences are MNHEY and SMNVEV (reference sequence). The junction had 3 bases not matched to a gene; V was cut back by 2 bases and J by 9 bases. This chain's CDR3 is CASSLSGGGEQFF. DNA for the CDR3: TGTGCCAGCAGTTTAAGCGGGGGCGGTGAGCAGTTCTTC.

This chain connects TRBV4-1 to TRBJ1-1, with no clear D. Germline-derived CDR1 and CDR2 are MGHRA and YSYEKL. This CDR3 contains 19 residues. The V gene lost 1 base and the J gene lost 0 bases, with 21 bases spanning the gap. The CDR3 loop reads CASSQGVGRGASMNTEAFF. The DNA of the CDR3 is TGCGCCAGCAGCCAAGGGGTCGGGAGAGGTGCCTCCATGAACACTGAAGCTTTCTTT.

This clonotype was detected ten times or more. The rearrangement links TRBV7-9 to TRBJ2-7; the D is unclear. The CDR3 totals 14 residues. The germline CDR1 and CDR2 sequences are SEHNR and FQNEAQ (reference sequence). Deletions cut 1 base from V and 4 bases from J, with 11 bases between. Written as DNA, the CDR3 is TGTGCCAGCAGCTTAGGGTCCGTGGGTTACGAGCAGTACTTC. It is translated as CASSLGSVGYEQYF.

The sample holds a few counts of this clonotype. The chain is built from TRBV7-2 and TRBJ2-1, with D uncertain. Germline V gene data show CDR1 as SGHTA and CDR2 as FQGNSA. There are 13 residues in the CDR3. With 2 bases removed from V and 2 bases from J, the gap between germline ends came to 4 bases. CDR3 amino acids: CASSLWAYNEQFF. CDR3 in DNA: TGTGCCAGCAGCTTATGGGCCTACAATGAGCAGTTCTTC.

The V and J genes are TRBV7-9 and TRBJ2-2, with D possibly matching TRBD2 (5 bases). Germline CDR1 SEHNR, CDR2 FQNEAQ (reference sequence). The CDR3 sequence is 15 residues long. Between the trimmed V and J ends, which lost 3 bases and 0 bases, there was a span of 8 bases. As DNA, the CDR3 is TGTGCCAGCAGCTTCCGGACTCCGAACACCGGGGAGCTGTTTTTT. Translation gives CASSFRTPNTGELFF.

This clonotype was counted a few times. The chain has TRBV2 and TRBJ2-1; TRBD2 matches at 11 bases. Looked up from germline, CDR1 is SNHLY and CDR2 is FYNNEI. V lost 0 bases and J lost 4; bases outside the gene matches: 2. There are 16 residues in the CDR3. CDR3 in DNA: TGTGCCAGCAGTGAAGCACTAGCGGGGGAGTACAATGAGCAGTTCTTC. This codes for CASSEALAGEYNEQFF.